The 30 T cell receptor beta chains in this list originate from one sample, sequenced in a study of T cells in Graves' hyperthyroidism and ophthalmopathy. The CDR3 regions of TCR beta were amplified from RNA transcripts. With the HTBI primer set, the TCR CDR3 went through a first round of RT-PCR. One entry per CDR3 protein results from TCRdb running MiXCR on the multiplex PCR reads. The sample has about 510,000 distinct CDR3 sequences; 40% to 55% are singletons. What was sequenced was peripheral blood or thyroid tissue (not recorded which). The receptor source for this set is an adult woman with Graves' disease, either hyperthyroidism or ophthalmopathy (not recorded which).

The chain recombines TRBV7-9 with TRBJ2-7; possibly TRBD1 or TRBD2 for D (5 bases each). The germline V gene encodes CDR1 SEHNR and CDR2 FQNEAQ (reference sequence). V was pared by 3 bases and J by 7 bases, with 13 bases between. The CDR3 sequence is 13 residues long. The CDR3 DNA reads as TGTGCCAGCAGCTTTGGGACCGCAGTTGAGCAGTACTTC. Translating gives CASSFGTAVEQYF.

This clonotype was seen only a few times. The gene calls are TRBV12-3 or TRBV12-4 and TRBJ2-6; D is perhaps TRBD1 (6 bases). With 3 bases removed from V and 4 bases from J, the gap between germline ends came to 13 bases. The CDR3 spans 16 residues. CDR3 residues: CASSFFGTTGANVLTF. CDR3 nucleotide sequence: TGTGCCAGCAGTTTCTTTGGGACAACCGGGGCCAACGTCCTGACTTTC.

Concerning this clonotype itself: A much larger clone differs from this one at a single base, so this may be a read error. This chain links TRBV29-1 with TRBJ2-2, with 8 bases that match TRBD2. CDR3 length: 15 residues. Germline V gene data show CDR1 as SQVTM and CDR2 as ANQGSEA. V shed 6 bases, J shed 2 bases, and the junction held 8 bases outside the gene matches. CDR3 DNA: TGCAGCGTACACAGCGGGAGAATTAACACCGGGGAGCTGTTTTTT. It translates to CSVHSGRINTGELFF.

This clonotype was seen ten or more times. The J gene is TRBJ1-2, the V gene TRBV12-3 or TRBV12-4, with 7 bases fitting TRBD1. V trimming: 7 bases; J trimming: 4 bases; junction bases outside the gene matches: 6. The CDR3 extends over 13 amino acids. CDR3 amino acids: CASTTTGTYGYTF. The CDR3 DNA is TGTGCCAGCACCACGACAGGGACCTATGGCTACACCTTC.

CDR3 in DNA: TGCGCCAGCAGCTACCCGACAGGGGCGCCCGAGACCCAGTACTTC. As protein: CASSYPTGAPETQYF. This chain joins TRBV5-1 and TRBJ2-5; 8 nucleotides agree with TRBD1. CDR1 is SGHRS and CDR2 is YFSETQ in the germline V gene. V lost 3 bases to trimming and J lost 5 bases; unmatched junction nucleotides: 9. The CDR3 has 15 amino acids.

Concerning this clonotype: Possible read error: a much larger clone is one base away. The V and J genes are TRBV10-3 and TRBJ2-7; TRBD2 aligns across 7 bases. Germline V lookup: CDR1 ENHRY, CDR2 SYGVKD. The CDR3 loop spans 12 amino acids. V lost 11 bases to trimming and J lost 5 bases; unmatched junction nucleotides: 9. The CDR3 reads CAAAGDMHEQYF. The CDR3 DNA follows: TGTGCCGCCGCGGGAGATATGCACGAGCAGTACTTC.

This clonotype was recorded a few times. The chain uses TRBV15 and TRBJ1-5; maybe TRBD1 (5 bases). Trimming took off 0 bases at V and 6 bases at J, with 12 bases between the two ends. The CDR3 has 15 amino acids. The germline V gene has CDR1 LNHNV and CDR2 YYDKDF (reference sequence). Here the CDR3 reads CATSRDQGEGQPQHF. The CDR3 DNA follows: TGTGCCACCAGCAGAGACCAGGGAGAGGGTCAGCCCCAGCATTTT.

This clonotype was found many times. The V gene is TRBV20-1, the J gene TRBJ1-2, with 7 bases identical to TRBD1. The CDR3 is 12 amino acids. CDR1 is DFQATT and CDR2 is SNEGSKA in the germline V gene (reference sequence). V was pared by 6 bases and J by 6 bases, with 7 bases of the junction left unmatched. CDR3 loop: CSASPGGNGYTF. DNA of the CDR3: TGCAGTGCCAGCCCAGGGGGTAATGGCTACACCTTC.

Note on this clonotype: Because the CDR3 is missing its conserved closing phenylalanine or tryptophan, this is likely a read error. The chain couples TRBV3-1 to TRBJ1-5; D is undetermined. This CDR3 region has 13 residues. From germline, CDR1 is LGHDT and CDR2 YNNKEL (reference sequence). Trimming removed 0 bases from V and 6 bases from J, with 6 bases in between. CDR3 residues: CASSQDGGQPQHS. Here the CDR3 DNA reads TGTGCCAGCAGCCAAGATGGAGGTCAGCCCCAGCATTCT.

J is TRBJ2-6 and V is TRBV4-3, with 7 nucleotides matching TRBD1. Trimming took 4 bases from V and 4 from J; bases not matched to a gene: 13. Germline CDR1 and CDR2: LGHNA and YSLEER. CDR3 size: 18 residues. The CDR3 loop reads CASSLRQGLMSGANVLTF. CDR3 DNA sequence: TGCGCCAGCAGCCTCAGACAGGGTTTGATGTCAGGGGCCAACGTCCTGACTTTC.

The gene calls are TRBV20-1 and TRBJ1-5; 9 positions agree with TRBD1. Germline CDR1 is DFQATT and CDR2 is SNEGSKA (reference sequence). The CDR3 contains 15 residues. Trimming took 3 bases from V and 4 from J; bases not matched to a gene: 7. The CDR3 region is CSASLGTGINQPQHF. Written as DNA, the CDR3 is TGCAGTGCTAGCCTCGGGACAGGGATAAATCAGCCCCAGCATTTT.

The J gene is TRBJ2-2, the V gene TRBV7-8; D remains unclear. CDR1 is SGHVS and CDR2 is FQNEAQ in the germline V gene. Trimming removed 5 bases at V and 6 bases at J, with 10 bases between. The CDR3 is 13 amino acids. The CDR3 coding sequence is TGTGCCAGCAGCCCCAAACCCCCCGGGGAGCTGTTTTTT. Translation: CASSPKPPGELFF.

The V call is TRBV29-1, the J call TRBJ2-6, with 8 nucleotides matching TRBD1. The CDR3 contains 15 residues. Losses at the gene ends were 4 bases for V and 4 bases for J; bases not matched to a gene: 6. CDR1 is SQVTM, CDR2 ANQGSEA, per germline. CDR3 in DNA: TGCAGCGTTGGCTCAGGGGGCACGGGGGCCAACGTCCTGACTTTC. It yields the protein CSVGSGGTGANVLTF.

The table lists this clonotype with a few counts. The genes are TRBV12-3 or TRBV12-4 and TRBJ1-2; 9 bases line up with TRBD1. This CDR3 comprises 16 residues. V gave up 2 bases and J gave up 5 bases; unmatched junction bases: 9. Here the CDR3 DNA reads TGTGCCAGCAGTTTAACAGGGGGCGAGGAACGGTATGGCTACACCTTC. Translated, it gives CASSLTGGEERYGYTF.

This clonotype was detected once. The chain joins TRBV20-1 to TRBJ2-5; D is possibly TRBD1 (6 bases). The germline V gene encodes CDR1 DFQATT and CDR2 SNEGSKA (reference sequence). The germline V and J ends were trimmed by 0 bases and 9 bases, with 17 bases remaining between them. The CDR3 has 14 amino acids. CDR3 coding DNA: TGCAGTGCTAGAGATCGCAGGGGACATCAGCCCCAGTACTTC. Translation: CSARDRRGHQPQYF.

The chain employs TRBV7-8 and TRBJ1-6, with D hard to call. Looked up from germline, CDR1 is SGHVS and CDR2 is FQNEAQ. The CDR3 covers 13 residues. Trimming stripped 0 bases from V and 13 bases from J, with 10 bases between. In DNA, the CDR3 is TGTGCCAGCAGCTTAGCGCCGAAGACCCCCCTCCACTTT. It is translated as CASSLAPKTPLHF.

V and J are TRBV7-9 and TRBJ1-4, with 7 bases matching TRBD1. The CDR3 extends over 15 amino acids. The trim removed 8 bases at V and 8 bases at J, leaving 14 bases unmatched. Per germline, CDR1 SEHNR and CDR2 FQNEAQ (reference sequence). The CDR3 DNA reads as TGTGCCAGCGGCCAGGACGACAGGGAAGGCGAAAAACTGTTTTTT. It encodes CASGQDDREGEKLFF.

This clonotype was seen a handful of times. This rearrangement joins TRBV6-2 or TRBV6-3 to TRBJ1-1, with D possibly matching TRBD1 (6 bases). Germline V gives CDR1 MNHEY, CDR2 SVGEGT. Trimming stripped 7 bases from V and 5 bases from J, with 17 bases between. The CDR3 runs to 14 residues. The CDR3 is CASTRGGFRTEAFF. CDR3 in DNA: TGTGCCAGCACTAGGGGGGGATTTAGGACTGAAGCTTTCTTT.

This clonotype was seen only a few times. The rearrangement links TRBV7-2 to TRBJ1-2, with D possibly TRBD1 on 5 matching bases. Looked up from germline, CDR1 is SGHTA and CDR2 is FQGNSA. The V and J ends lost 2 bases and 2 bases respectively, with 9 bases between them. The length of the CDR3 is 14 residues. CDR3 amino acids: CASSLPGTNYGYTF. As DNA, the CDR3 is TGTGCCAGCAGCTTACCGGGGACCAACTATGGCTACACCTTC.

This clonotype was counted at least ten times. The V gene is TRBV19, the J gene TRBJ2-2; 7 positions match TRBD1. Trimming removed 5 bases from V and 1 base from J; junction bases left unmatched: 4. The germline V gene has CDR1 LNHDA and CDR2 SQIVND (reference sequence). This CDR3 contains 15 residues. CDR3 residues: CASSPGQMNTGELFF. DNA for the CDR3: TGTGCCAGTAGTCCGGGACAGATGAACACCGGGGAGCTGTTTTTT.

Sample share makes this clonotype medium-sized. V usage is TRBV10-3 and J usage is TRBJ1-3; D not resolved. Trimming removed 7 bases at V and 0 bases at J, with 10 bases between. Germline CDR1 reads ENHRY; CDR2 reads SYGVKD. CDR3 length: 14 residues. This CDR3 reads CAITQYSSGNTIYF. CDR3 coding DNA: TGTGCCATCACCCAGTACAGCTCTGGAAACACCATATATTTT.

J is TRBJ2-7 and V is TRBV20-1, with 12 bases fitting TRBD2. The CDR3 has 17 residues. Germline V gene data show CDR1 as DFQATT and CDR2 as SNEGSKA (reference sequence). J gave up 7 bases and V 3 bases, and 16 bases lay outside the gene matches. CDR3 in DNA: TGCAGTGCTAGTTTTGGACTAGCGGGAACTTTGGATCGTGAGCAGTACTTC. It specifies CSASFGLAGTLDREQYF.

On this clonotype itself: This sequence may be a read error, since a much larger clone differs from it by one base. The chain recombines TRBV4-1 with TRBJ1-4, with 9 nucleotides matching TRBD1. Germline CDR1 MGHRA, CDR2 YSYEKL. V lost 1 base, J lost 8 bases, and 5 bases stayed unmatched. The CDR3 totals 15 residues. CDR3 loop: CASSQGGTGIEKLFF. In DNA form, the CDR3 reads TGCGCCAGCAGCCAAGGCGGGACAGGGATCGAAAAACTGTTTTTT.

CDR3 bases: TGTGCCAGACGGACGGCGCCGATCCAGTACTTC. Translating it yields CARRTAPIQYF. The chain employs TRBV5-3 and TRBJ2-7, with D unresolved. TRBV5-3 is known as an ORF, though its function is uncertain. V was trimmed by 7 bases and J by 10 bases, leaving 15 bases between them. The CDR3 extends over 11 amino acids.

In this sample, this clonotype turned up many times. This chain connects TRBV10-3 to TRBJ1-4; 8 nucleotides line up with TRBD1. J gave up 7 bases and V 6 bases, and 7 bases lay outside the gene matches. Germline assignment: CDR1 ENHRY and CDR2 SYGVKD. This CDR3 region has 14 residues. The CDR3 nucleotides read TGTGCCATCAGCCCGGGACAGGCGGGTGAAAAACTGTTTTTT. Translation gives CAISPGQAGEKLFF.

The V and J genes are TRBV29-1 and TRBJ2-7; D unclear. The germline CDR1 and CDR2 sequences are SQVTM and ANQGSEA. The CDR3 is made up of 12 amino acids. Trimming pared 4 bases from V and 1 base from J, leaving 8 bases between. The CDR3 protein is CSVVYRSYEQYF. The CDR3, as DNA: TGCAGCGTTGTGTACAGATCCTACGAGCAGTACTTC.

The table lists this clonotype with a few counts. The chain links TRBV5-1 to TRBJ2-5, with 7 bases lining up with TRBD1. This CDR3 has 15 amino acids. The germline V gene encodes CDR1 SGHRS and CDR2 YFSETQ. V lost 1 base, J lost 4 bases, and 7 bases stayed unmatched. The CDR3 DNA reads TGCGCCAGCAGCTTGTCGACAGGGACCGTAGAGACCCAGTACTTC. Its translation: CASSLSTGTVETQYF.

CDR3 amino acids: CASSLAPLGYTF. DNA for the CDR3: TGTGCCAGCAGTCTCGCCCCCCTTGGCTACACCTTC. This chain joins TRBV12-3 or TRBV12-4 and TRBJ1-2; D is undetermined. V was trimmed by 5 bases and J by 7 bases, leaving 11 bases between them. The CDR3 loop spans 12 amino acids.

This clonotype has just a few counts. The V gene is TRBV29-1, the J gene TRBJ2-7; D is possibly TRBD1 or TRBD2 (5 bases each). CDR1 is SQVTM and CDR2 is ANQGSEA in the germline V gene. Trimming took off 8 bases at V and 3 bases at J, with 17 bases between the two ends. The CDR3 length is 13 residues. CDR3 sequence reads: CSSQGGTIYEQYF. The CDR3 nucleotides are TGCAGCTCCCAGGGTGGGACCATCTACGAGCAGTACTTC.

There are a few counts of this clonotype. DNA of the CDR3: TGTGCCAGCATACCCGGGACAGGTGAAAAACTGTTTTTT. As protein: CASIPGTGEKLFF. V gene TRBV25-1 combines with J gene TRBJ1-4, with 8 bases matching TRBD1. From germline, CDR1 is MGHDK and CDR2 SYGVNS. This CDR3 region has 13 residues. V trimming: 7 bases; J trimming: 7 bases; junction bases outside the gene matches: 5.